This is a list of T cell receptor beta chains from one sample in a study of cytomegalovirus exposure and HLA in healthy donors. The data were produced by immunoSEQ multiplex PCR, yet TCRdb's version contains in-frame clones alone and is incomplete. The sample includes 150,000 to 200,000 clones. The sequenced sample was PBMCs. These receptors originate from a young man in good health and CMV-seronegative. CDR3s include the opening cysteine and the closing phenylalanine or tryptophan. The D gene is left open where the match is weak.

TRBV2,-,TRBJ2-5,CASSDRELVAETQYF,TGTGCCAGCAGTGACCGAGAACTAGTAGCAGAGACCCAGTACTTC
TRBV7-2,TRBD1,TRBJ1-3,CASSWTGSGNTIYF,TGTGCCAGCAGCTGGACAGGCTCTGGAAACACCATATATTTT
TRBV30,TRBD1,TRBJ1-1,CAWQSGRGREAFF,TGTGCCTGGCAGTCGGGCAGGGGGCGAGAGGCTTTCTTT
TRBV28,-,TRBJ1-2,CASSTLGGGVYGYTF,TGTGCCAGCAGTACCCTAGGGGGTGGAGTCTATGGCTACACCTTC
TRBV19,TRBD2,TRBJ2-5,CASSMGLAGARETQYF,TGTGCCAGTAGTATGGGACTAGCGGGGGCTCGGGAGACCCAGTACTTC
TRBV11-2,TRBD1,TRBJ2-3,CASSLEQGAGTDTQYF,TGTGCCAGCAGCTTAGAACAGGGGGCGGGCACAGATACGCAGTATTTT
TRBV11-2,TRBD1,TRBJ2-7,CASTHFGQGTKPRVYEQYF,TGTGCCAGCACCCATTTCGGACAGGGAACCAAACCGCGGGTCTACGAGCAGTACTTC
TRBV6-5,-,TRBJ1-2,CASRGISNYGYTF,TGTGCCAGCAGGGGCATATCTAACTATGGCTACACCTTC
TRBV7-2,-,TRBJ2-5,CASSLLGGETQYF,TGTGCCAGCAGCTTACTCGGGGGTGAGACCCAGTACTTC
TRBV11-3,TRBD1,TRBJ2-2,CASLGTGGTGELFF,TGTGCCAGCCTCGGGACAGGGGGAACCGGGGAGCTGTTTTTT